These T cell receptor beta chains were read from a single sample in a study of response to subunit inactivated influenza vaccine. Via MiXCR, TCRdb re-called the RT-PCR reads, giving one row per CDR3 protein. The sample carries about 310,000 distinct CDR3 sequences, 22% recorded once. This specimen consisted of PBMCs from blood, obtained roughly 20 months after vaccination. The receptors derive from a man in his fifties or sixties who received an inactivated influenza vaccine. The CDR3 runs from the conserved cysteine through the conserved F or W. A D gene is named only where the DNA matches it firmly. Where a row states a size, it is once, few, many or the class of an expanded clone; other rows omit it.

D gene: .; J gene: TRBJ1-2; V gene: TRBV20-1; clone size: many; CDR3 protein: CSATDYGYTF; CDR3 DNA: TGCAGTGCTACGGACTATGGCTACACCTTC
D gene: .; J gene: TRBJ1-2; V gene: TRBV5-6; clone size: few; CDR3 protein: CASLLTGTAKPLNYGYTF; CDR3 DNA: TGTGCCAGTCTACTTACCGGGACGGCAAAACCCCTTAACTATGGCTACACCTTC
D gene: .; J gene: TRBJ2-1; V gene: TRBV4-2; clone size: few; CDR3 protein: CASSAGVNSGNEQFF; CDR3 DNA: TGTGCCAGCAGCGCAGGCGTGAATAGCGGCAATGAGCAGTTCTTC
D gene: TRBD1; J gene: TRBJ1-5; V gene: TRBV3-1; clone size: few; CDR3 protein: CASSQTGGELQPQHF; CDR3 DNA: TGTGCCAGCAGTCAGACAGGGGGCGAGTTACAGCCCCAGCATTTT
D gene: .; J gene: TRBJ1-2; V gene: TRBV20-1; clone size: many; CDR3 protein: CSAMGVQGSATF; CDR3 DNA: TGCAGTGCCATGGGAGTCCAAGGGTCCGCCACCTTC
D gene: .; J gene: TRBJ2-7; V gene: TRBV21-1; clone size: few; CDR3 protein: CASSKDIQNNYEQYF; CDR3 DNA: TGTGCCAGCAGCAAAGATATCCAAAACAACTACGAGCAGTACTTC
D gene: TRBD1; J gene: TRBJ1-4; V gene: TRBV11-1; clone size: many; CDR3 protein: CASSPTIAGGLTNEKLFF; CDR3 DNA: TGTGCCAGCAGCCCCACAATTGCAGGGGGCCTAACTAATGAAAAACTGTTTTTT
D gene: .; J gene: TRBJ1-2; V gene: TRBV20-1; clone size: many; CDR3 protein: CSARDQGSYGYTF; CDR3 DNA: TGCAGTGCTAGAGATCAAGGCAGCTATGGCTACACCTTC
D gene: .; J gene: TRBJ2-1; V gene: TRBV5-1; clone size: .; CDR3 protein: CASSGDRNYNEQFF; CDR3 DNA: TGCGCCAGCAGCGGAGACAGGAATTACAATGAGCAGTTCTTC
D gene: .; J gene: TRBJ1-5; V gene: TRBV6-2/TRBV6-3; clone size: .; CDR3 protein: CASSYLGQPGQPQHF; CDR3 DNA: TGTGCCAGCAGTTATTTAGGACAACCGGGACAGCCCCAGCATTTT
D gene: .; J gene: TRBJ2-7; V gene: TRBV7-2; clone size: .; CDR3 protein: CASSPGRGDYEQYF; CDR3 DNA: TGTGCCAGCAGCCCGGGTCGGGGCGATTACGAGCAGTACTTC
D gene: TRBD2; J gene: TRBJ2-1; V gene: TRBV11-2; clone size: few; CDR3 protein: CASSSGLGLAGGPYNEQFF; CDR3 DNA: TGTGCCAGCAGCTCGGGTCTGGGACTAGCGGGAGGGCCCTACAATGAGCAGTTCTTC
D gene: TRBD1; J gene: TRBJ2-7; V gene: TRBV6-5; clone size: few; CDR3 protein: CASSYFGTGPYEQYF; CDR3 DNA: TGTGCCAGCAGTTACTTCGGGACAGGGCCCTACGAGCAGTACTTC
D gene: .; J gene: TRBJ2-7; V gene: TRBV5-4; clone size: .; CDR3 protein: CASSSRGRPSYEQYF; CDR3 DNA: TGTGCCAGCAGCTCCCGTGGTAGGCCCTCCTACGAGCAGTACTTC
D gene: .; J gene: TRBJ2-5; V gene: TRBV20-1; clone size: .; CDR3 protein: CSARGDRTGQETQYF; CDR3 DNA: TGCAGTGCTAGAGGGGACCGGACTGGGCAAGAGACCCAGTACTTC
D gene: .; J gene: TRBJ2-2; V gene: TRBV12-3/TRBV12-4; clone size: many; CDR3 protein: CASSPALFSQDTGELFF; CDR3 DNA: TGTGCCAGCAGCCCCGCCCTTTTTAGCCAGGACACCGGGGAGCTGTTTTTT
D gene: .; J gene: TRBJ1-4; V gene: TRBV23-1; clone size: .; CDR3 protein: CASGSGTLEPATNEKLFF; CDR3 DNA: TGCGCCAGCGGTTCCGGGACACTGGAGCCTGCAACTAATGAAAAACTGTTTTTT
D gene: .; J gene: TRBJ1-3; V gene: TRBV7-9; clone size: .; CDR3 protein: CASSLYGGTGNTIYF; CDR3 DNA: TGTGCCAGCAGCCTGTACGGAGGGACTGGAAACACCATATATTTT
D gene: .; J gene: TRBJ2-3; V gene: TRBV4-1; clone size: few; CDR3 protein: CASRQSTGDTQYF; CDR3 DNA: TGCGCCAGCAGACAGTCAACTGGAGATACGCAGTATTTT
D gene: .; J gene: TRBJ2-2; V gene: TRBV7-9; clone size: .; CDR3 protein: CASSWTAGELFF; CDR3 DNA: TGTGCCAGCAGCTGGACAGCCGGGGAGCTGTTTTTT
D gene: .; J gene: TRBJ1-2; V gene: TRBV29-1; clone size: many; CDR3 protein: CSVVRGFGGYTF; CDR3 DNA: TGCAGCGTTGTTAGAGGATTTGGAGGCTACACCTTC
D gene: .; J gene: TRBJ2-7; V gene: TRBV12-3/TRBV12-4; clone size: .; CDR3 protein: CASSFGTGSYEQYF; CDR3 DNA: TGTGCCAGCAGTTTTGGTACAGGATCCTACGAGCAGTACTTC
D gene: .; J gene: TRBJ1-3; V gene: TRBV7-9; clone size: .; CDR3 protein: CASSLGHGNTIYF; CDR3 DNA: TGTGCCAGCAGCCTCGGGCATGGAAACACCATATATTTT
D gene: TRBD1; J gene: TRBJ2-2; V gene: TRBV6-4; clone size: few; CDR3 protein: CASRRQGGLETGELFF; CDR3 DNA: TGTGCCAGCAGACGACAGGGCGGCCTAGAAACCGGGGAGCTGTTTTTT
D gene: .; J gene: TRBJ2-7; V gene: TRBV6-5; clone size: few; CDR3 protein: CASSYSFLRPSYEQYF; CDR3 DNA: TGTGCCAGCAGTTACTCGTTTTTGCGACCGTCCTACGAGCAGTACTTC
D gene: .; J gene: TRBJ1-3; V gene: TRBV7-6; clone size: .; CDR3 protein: CASSSDSLSGNTIYF; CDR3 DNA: TGTGCCAGCAGCTCCGACAGTCTCTCTGGAAACACCATATATTTT
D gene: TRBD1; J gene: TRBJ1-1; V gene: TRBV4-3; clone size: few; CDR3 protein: CASSQGTGAFSAFF; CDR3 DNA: TGCGCCAGCAGCCAAGGGACAGGGGCATTCTCAGCTTTCTTT
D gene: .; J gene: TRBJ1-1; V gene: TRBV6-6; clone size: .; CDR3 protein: CASSYSRHTEAFF; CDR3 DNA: TGTGCCAGCAGTTACTCTCGGCACACTGAAGCTTTCTTT
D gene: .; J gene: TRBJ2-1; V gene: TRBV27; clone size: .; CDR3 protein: CASKTTRLSSYNEQFF; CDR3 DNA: TGTGCCAGCAAAACCACTAGGCTAAGCTCCTACAATGAGCAGTTCTTC
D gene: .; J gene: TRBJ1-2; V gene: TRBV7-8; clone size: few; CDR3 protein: CASSLAEGGYGYTF; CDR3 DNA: TGTGCCAGCAGCTTAGCTGAGGGGGGCTATGGCTACACCTTC
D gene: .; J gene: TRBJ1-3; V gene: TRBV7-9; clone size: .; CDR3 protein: CASSQNYGNTIYF; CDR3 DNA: TGTGCCAGCAGCCAAAATTATGGAAACACCATATATTTT
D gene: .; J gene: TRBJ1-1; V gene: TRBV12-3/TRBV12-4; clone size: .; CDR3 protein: CASSQTGYTEAFF; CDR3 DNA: TGTGCCAGCAGCCAAACGGGGTACACTGAAGCTTTCTTT
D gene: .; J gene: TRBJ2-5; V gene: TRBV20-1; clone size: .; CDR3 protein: CSATRTLQETQYF; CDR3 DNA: TGCAGTGCTACCAGGACTCTACAAGAGACCCAGTACTTC
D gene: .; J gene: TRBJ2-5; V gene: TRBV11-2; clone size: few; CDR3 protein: CASSLRLVGETQYF; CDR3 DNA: TGTGCCAGCAGCCTCAGACTAGTCGGAGAGACCCAGTACTTC
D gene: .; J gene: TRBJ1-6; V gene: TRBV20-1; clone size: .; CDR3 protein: CSARWEQGSRNSPLHF; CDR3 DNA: TGCAGTGCTAGATGGGAACAGGGTTCGAGGAATTCACCCCTCCACTTT
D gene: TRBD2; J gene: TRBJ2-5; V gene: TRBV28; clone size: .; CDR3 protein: CASSETSGRFGETQYF; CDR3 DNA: TGTGCCAGCAGCGAGACTAGCGGGAGGTTTGGAGAGACCCAGTACTTC
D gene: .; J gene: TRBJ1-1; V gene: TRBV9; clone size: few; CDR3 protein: CASSVEGTEAFF; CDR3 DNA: TGTGCCAGCAGCGTAGAGGGAACTGAAGCTTTCTTT
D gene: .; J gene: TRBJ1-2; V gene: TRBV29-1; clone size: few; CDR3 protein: CSVDGDDFYGYTF; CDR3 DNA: TGCAGCGTTGACGGAGACGATTTCTATGGCTACACCTTC
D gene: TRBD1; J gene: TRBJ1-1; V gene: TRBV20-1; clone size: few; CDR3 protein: CSARDRGKVAAFF; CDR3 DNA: TGCAGTGCTAGGGACAGGGGGAAGGTTGCGGCTTTCTTT
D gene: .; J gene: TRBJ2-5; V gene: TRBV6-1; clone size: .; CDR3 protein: CASTPSLGSETQYF; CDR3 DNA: TGTGCCAGCACCCCATCGCTTGGATCGGAGACCCAGTACTTC
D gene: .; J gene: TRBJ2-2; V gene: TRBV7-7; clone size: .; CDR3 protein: CASSLGPGDTGELFF; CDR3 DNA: TGTGCTAGCAGTCTGGGCCCGGGCGACACCGGGGAGCTGTTTTTT
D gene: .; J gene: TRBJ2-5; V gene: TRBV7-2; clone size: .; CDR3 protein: CASSSSVTQYF; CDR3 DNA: TGTGCCAGCAGCTCCTCGGTGACCCAGTACTTC
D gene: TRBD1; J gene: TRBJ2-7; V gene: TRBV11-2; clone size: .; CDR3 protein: CASSLDYDRESRTYEQYF; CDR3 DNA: TGTGCCAGCAGCTTAGATTACGACAGGGAATCAAGAACCTACGAGCAGTACTTC
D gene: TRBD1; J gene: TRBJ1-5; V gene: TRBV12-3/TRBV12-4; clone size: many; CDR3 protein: CASQGAGSNQPQHF; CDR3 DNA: TGTGCCAGCCAGGGGGCAGGGAGCAATCAGCCCCAGCATTTT
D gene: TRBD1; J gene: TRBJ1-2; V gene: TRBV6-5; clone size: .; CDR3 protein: CASSYGTGSDGYTF; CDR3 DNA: TGTGCCAGCAGTTACGGGACAGGGTCGGATGGCTACACCTTC
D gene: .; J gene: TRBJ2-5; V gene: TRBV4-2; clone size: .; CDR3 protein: CASSQADLGGTYQETQYF; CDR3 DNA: TGTGCCAGCAGCCAAGCCGATTTGGGGGGAACGTACCAAGAGACCCAGTACTTC
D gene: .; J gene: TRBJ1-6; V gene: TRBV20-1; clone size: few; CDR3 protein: CSARPLAASSYNSPLHF; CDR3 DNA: TGCAGTGCTAGACCCTTGGCGGCGAGCTCCTATAATTCACCCCTCCACTTT
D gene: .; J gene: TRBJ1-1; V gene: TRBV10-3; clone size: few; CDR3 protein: CAVRRDGMNTEAFF; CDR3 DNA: TGTGCCGTTAGACGGGACGGGATGAACACTGAAGCTTTCTTT
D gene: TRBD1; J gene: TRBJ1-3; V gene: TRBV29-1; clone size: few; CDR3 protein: CSVDRRGPGNTIYF; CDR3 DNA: TGCAGCGTTGATCGCAGGGGGCCCGGAAACACCATATATTTT
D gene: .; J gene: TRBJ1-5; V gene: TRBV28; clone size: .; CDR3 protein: CASSLWGGTGNQPQHF; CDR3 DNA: TGTGCCAGCAGTTTATGGGGGGGTACGGGCAATCAGCCCCAGCATTTT
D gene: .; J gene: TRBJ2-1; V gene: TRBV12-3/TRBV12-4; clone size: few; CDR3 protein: CASRQRGTGYNEQFF; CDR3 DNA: TGTGCCAGCAGACAGCGGGGGACAGGGTACAATGAGCAGTTCTTC
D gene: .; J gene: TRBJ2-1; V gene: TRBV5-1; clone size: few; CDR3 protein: CASSLAADEQFF; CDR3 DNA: TGCGCCAGCAGCTTGGCCGCCGATGAGCAGTTCTTC
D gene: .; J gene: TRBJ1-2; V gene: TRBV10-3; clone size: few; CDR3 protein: CAITGTYGYTF; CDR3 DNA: TGTGCCATCACAGGGACCTATGGCTACACCTTC